This TCR beta chain was sequenced for a study of blood T cell repertoires in COVID-19. Study overall: The cDNA or gDNA used as material had been derived from T cells, B-cell-depleted T cells, or PBMCs.

V lost 3 bases to trimming and J lost 5 bases; unmatched junction nucleotides: 9. The CDR3 length is 17 residues. Germline CDR1 is SGHKS and CDR2 is YYEKEE (reference sequence). The table came from immunoSEQ multiplex PCR; TCRdb's copy has only in-frame clones and leaves some out. The sample holds around 84,000 clones, roughly 80% seen once. The J gene is TRBJ2-5, the V gene TRBV5-5, with TRBD2 matching over 14 bases. The receptor was derived from a woman aged 40 to 50 with active or convalescent COVID-19. Input material: peripheral blood. The CDR3 DNA reads as TGTGCCAGCAGCTACGCGACTAGCGGGGGGGCCTGGGAGACCCAGTACTTC. Its translation is CASSYATSGGAWETQYF.